The 29 T cell receptor beta chains given below trace back to one sample, sequenced in a study of blood T cell repertoires in COVID-19. Assay: immunoSEQ multiplex PCR; the TCRdb copy retains only in-frame clones and omits some. The table has roughly 300,000 clones, 90% seen once. The sequenced sample was peripheral blood. These receptors were collected from a young woman with COVID-19, enrolled during active disease.

V gene TRBV2 combines with J gene TRBJ2-4; 9 bases agree with TRBD2. Germline CDR1 and CDR2: SNHLY and FYNNEI. This CDR3 region has 16 residues. Losses at the gene ends were 6 bases for V and 0 bases for J; bases not matched to a gene: 6. CDR3 DNA sequence: TGTGCCAGCAGGGGGCGGGAGGGATTAGCCAAAAACATTCAGTACTTC. Amino acid sequence: CASRGREGLAKNIQYF.

V usage is TRBV7-2 and J usage is TRBJ1-5; the D is unclear. V was pared by 3 bases and J by 4 bases, with 4 bases between. Germline V gene lookup returns CDR1 SGHTA and CDR2 FQGNSA. This CDR3 has 12 residues. The CDR3 region has the DNA TGTGCCAGCAGCTTCCGTAATCAGCCCCAGCATTTT. This codes for CASSFRNQPQHF.

This clone showed up just once. The V and J genes are TRBV5-4 and TRBJ2-7, with 12 positions matching TRBD2. Looked up from germline, CDR1 is SGHNT and CDR2 is YYREEE (reference sequence). After removal of 4 bases from V and 7 bases from J, the junction contained 6 bases not matched to a gene. There are 14 residues in the CDR3. This CDR3 reads CASSAGLAGREQYF. The CDR3 region has the DNA TGTGCCAGCAGCGCTGGACTAGCGGGAAGGGAGCAGTACTTC.

The chain links TRBV4-2 to TRBJ2-3; 9 bases are a match to TRBD2. The trim removed 4 bases at V and 3 bases at J, leaving 5 bases unmatched. CDR1 and CDR2 (germline): LGHNA, YNFKEQ. There are 15 residues in the CDR3. Here the CDR3 reads CASSLAGVGTDTQYF. The CDR3 coding sequence is TGTGCCAGCAGCCTAGCGGGAGTAGGGACAGATACGCAGTATTTT.

The chain employs TRBV30 and TRBJ2-7; the D gene is possibly TRBD1 (6 bases). The V gene's germline CDR1 is GTSNPN and CDR2 SVGIG (reference sequence). This CDR3 spans 15 amino acids. The V and J ends lost 0 bases and 6 bases respectively, with 18 bases between them. The CDR3 DNA reads TGTGCCTGGAGTGTTCTGGGGGCCTCCTCATCCGAGCAGTACTTC. Its protein is CAWSVLGASSSEQYF.

Only one count was recorded for this clone. The chain links TRBV27 to TRBJ2-7, with a weak D call TRBD1 (5 bases). Per the germline V gene, CDR1 is MNHEY and CDR2 is SMNVEV (reference sequence). The V end lost 5 bases, the J end lost 1 base, and 12 bases lay between the germline ends. The CDR3 loop spans 14 amino acids. The CDR3 region is CASSPQGPSYEQYF. The CDR3 DNA reads TGTGCCAGCAGTCCCCAGGGTCCTTCCTACGAGCAGTACTTC.

J is TRBJ2-1 and V is TRBV29-1; a possible D gene is TRBD2 (5 bases). Trimming took off 6 bases at V and 15 bases at J, with 21 bases between the two ends. The CDR3 totals 12 residues. Germline lookup yields CDR1 SQVTM and CDR2 ANQGSEA. The CDR3: CSVPIGSRSGFF. The DNA of the CDR3 is TGCAGCGTCCCTATAGGGTCAAGGAGCGGGTTCTTC.

The V gene is TRBV6-5, the J gene TRBJ1-1; D might be TRBD1 (5 bases). V dropped 3 bases and J dropped 4 bases, with 12 bases sitting between them. The CDR3 consists of 14 residues. Per germline, CDR1 MNHEY and CDR2 SVGAGI. The CDR3 bases are TGTGCCAGCAGTTATGTGGGGGGGGGCACTGAAGCTTTCTTT. Its protein is CASSYVGGGTEAFF.

This sequence joins TRBV11-2 and TRBJ2-1; 7 bases align to TRBD2. V lost 5 bases, J lost 7 bases, and 11 bases stayed unmatched. Per germline, CDR1 SGHAT and CDR2 FQNNGV. The CDR3 has 15 amino acids. DNA of the CDR3: TGTGCCAGCAGCCCCATGACCACAGCGGGGAATGAGCAGTTCTTC. Its protein is CASSPMTTAGNEQFF.

This clone came up once. The V call is TRBV29-1, the J call TRBJ1-1; a possible D gene is TRBD1 (6 bases). The CDR3 totals 12 residues. V shed 7 bases and J shed 2 bases, with 11 bases lying between them. Germline V gene lookup returns CDR1 SQVTM and CDR2 ANQGSEA. CDR3 coding DNA: TGCAGCGCCAGGACAGTTAACACTGAAGCTTTCTTT. Protein sequence: CSARTVNTEAFF.

The chain links TRBV6-6 to TRBJ2-4; weak D call: TRBD2 (5 bases). Trimming shortened V by 0 bases and J by 6 bases, and 15 bases separated the two germline ends. The germline V gene encodes CDR1 MNHNY and CDR2 SVGAGI (reference sequence). The CDR3 runs to 16 residues. CDR3 nucleotide sequence: TGTGCCAGCAGTTACTCCTCCGGGGTGGTGGGAAACATTCAGTACTTC. Its translation: CASSYSSGVVGNIQYF.

This chain links TRBV5-1 with TRBJ2-1; 9 bases align to TRBD1. The CDR3 is made up of 14 amino acids. Germline loops: CDR1 SGHRS, CDR2 YFSETQ. J gave up 7 bases and V 4 bases, and 6 bases lay outside the gene matches. DNA for the CDR3: TGCGCCAGCAGCCGGGGACAGGGAGGGAATGAGCAGTTCTTC. It translates to CASSRGQGGNEQFF.

V and J are TRBV27 and TRBJ2-7; TRBD2 is a possible D gene (5 bases). The CDR3 length is 16 residues. CDR1 is MNHEY, CDR2 SMNVEV, per germline (reference sequence). V was shortened by 6 bases and J by 4 bases, with 22 bases between the two germline ends. This CDR3 is CASSPSGGGLFYEQYF. The CDR3 DNA is TGTGCCAGCAGCCCCAGCGGTGGCGGCCTTTTTTACGAGCAGTACTTC.

The chain has TRBV4-1 and TRBJ2-7; TRBD2 might be the D (6 bases). Germline CDR1 reads MGHRA; CDR2 reads YSYEKL. Trimming removed 4 bases at V and 2 bases at J, with 15 bases between. The length of the CDR3 is 15 residues. The CDR3 sequence: CASSRTGTGAYEQYF. In DNA form, the CDR3 reads TGCGCCAGCAGCCGAACCGGGACTGGAGCCTACGAGCAGTACTTC.

J is TRBJ2-1 and V is TRBV6-4; 7 bases are a match to TRBD2. CDR1 MRHNA and CDR2 SNTAGT come from the germline V gene. The CDR3 totals 13 residues. Trimming at V came to 2 bases and at J to 9 bases, leaving 4 bases not matched to a gene. In DNA, the CDR3 is TGTGCCAGCAGTGACGGGCCGGGAGGTGAGCAGTTCTTC. Its protein is CASSDGPGGEQFF.

The genes are TRBV7-2 and TRBJ2-3; 7 positions match TRBD1. Germline V gene data show CDR1 as SGHTA and CDR2 as FQGNSA. The CDR3 covers 14 residues. The V and J ends lost 5 bases and 9 bases, in that order; junction bases with no gene match: 11. In DNA, the CDR3 is TGTGCCAGCAGCCAGGGACAGTTCTGGGACACGCAGTATTTT. It is translated as CASSQGQFWDTQYF.

V and J are TRBV28 and TRBJ1-1; 8 bases map to TRBD1. The V gene's germline CDR1 is MDHEN and CDR2 SYDVKM. The V gene end was trimmed by 2 bases and the J gene end by 2 bases; junction bases not matched to a gene: 4. The CDR3 is made up of 15 amino acids. The CDR3, as DNA: TGTGCCAGCAGTTTACATGGACAGGGCAACACTGAAGCTTTCTTT. It translates to CASSLHGQGNTEAFF.

The rearrangement links TRBV28 to TRBJ2-7; 8 nucleotides align to TRBD2. The J segment lost 6 bases and the V segment lost 8 bases, leaving 18 bases of the junction unmatched. This CDR3 comprises 16 residues. Per germline, CDR1 MDHEN and CDR2 SYDVKM. In DNA form, the CDR3 reads TGTGCCAGCTTAGGACAGAATAAGCGGGAGAAAGGCGAGCAGTACTTC. Protein product: CASLGQNKREKGEQYF.

The chain employs TRBV19 and TRBJ1-2, with D maybe TRBD1 (5 bases). The CDR3 consists of 14 residues. Trimming stripped 1 base from V and 7 bases from J, with 13 bases between. Germline CDR1 and CDR2: LNHDA and SQIVND (reference sequence). CDR3 residues: CASSIGGIASGYTF. In DNA, the CDR3 is TGTGCCAGTAGTATAGGGGGCATTGCCTCTGGCTACACCTTC.

The V gene is TRBV7-3, the J gene TRBJ1-4; tentative D call: TRBD1 (5 bases). The length of the CDR3 is 18 residues. V dropped 6 bases and J dropped 10 bases, with 30 bases sitting between them. Per the germline V gene, CDR1 is SGHTA and CDR2 is FQGTGA. The CDR3 loop is CASSPIRRDLWKRGKLFF. The CDR3 coding sequence is TGTGCCAGCAGTCCAATACGGCGGGATTTATGGAAAAGGGGAAAACTGTTTTTT.

The chain is built from TRBV24-1 and TRBJ2-3; 14 bases map to TRBD2. The ends lost 4 bases at V and 3 bases at J; junction bases unmatched: 2. Germline CDR1 KGHDR, CDR2 SFDVKD. The CDR3 extends over 16 amino acids. The CDR3 region has the DNA TGTGCCACCAGTGAGGGGACTAGCGGGAGAACAGATACGCAGTATTTT. Protein: CATSEGTSGRTDTQYF.

The V call is TRBV18, the J call TRBJ2-3; D may be TRBD2 (6 bases). Germline CDR1 KGHSH, CDR2 LQKENI. The CDR3 loop spans 16 amino acids. V was trimmed by 2 bases and J by 2 bases, leaving 14 bases between them. CDR3 residues: CASSPDRDWNTDTQYF. CDR3 DNA: TGTGCCAGCTCACCAGACCGGGACTGGAACACAGATACGCAGTATTTT.

The gene calls are TRBV19 and TRBJ2-3; 9 bases map to TRBD2. In germline, CDR1 is LNHDA, CDR2 SQIVND (reference sequence). The CDR3 is 17 residues long. CDR3 residues: CGTGAGGPFPSTDTQYF. In nucleotides, the CDR3 is TGTGGTACCGGAGCGGGAGGCCCCTTCCCTAGCACAGATACGCAGTATTTT.

V and J are TRBV19 and TRBJ1-2; 7 nucleotides align to TRBD1. The CDR3 sequence is 14 residues long. Germline V gene lookup returns CDR1 LNHDA and CDR2 SQIVND (reference sequence). With 3 bases clipped from V and 3 bases from J, the junction kept 4 bases outside the gene matches. This CDR3 is CASSIPRGYYGYTF. The CDR3 DNA is TGTGCCAGTAGTATCCCCAGGGGGTACTATGGCTACACCTTC.

This chain uses TRBV27 with TRBJ1-1, with 7 nucleotides matching TRBD1. CDR3 length: 14 residues. Germline CDR1 is MNHEY and CDR2 is SMNVEV (reference sequence). J gave up 4 bases and V 5 bases, and 7 bases lay outside the gene matches. The CDR3 region is CASSTKRGPTEAFF. The DNA for the CDR3 is TGTGCCAGCAGTACCAAGAGGGGGCCCACTGAAGCTTTCTTT.

The chain employs TRBV28 and TRBJ1-6; 11 bases agree with TRBD1. V dropped 6 bases and J dropped 8; count of bases not matched to a gene: 6. Germline-derived CDR1 and CDR2 are MDHEN and SYDVKM. CDR3 size: 15 residues. The CDR3 coding sequence is TGTGCCAGCAGCCCGAGGACAGGGGGCGATTCACCCCTCCACTTT. Amino acid sequence: CASSPRTGGDSPLHF. The full variable domain, completed using reference TRBV28 and TRBJ1-6, is DVKVTQSSRYLVKRTGEKVFLECVQDMDHENMFWYRQDPGLGLRLIYFSYDVKMKEKGDIPEGYSVSREKKERFSLILESASTNQTSMYLCASSPRTGGDSPLHFGNGTRLTVT.

This clone was detected once. The J gene is TRBJ1-3, the V gene TRBV10-2; tentatively, D is TRBD1 (6 bases). The CDR3 covers 15 residues. The germline V and J ends were trimmed by 6 bases and 4 bases, with 16 bases remaining between them. The germline CDR1 and CDR2 sequences are WSHSY and SAAADI. The CDR3 is CASSERQALGNTIYF. The CDR3 DNA sequence: TGCGCCAGCAGCGAACGACAGGCCCTGGGAAACACCATATATTTT.

The V call is TRBV7-3, the J call TRBJ2-1; the match to TRBD2 covers 9 bases. The CDR3 extends over 15 amino acids. CDR1 is SGHTA, CDR2 FQGTGA, per germline. With 3 bases clipped from V and 5 bases from J, the junction kept 5 bases outside the gene matches. CDR3 nucleotides: TGTGCCAGCAGCTTTTACGCGGGAGGGAACAATGAGCAGTTCTTC. It specifies CASSFYAGGNNEQFF. Using reference TRBV7-3 and TRBJ2-1 for the parts outside the CDR3, the full variable domain is GAGVSQTPSNKVTEKGKYVELRCDPISGHTALYWYRQSLGQGPEFLIYFQGTGAADDSGLPNDRFFAVRPEGSVSTLKIQRTERGDSAVYLCASSFYAGGNNEQFFGPGTRLTVL.

The genes are TRBV28 and TRBJ1-2; the match to TRBD1 covers 10 bases. The V segment lost 5 bases and the J segment 2 bases; nucleotides outside the gene matches: 8. The CDR3 runs to 16 residues. CDR1 and CDR2 from the germline V gene are MDHEN and SYDVKM. The CDR3 DNA reads TGTGCCAGCAGTGCCCCACCGGGACAGGGGAACTATGGCTACACCTTC. Translated: CASSAPPGQGNYGYTF.